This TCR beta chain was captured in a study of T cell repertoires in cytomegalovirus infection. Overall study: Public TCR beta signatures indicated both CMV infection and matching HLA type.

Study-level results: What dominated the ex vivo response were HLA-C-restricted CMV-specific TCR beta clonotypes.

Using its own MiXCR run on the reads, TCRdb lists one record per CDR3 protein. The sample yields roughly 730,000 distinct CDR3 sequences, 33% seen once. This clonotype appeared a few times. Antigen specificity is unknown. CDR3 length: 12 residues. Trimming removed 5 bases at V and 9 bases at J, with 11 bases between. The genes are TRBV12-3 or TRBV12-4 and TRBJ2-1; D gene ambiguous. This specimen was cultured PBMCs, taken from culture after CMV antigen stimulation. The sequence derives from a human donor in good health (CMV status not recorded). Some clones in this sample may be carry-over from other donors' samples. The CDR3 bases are TGTGCCAGCAGTCTGAGTTACGGTGAGCAGTTCTTC. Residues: CASSLSYGEQFF.